The subject of this entry is one T cell receptor beta chain. The antigen remains undetermined. The PCR employed 60 Vbeta primers together with 13 Jbeta primers. Measured with immunoSEQ multiplex PCR; TCRdb has only the in-frame clones, and not every one. The table includes 95,000 to 110,000 clones, roughly a tenth detected once. The data are from a study of cytomegalovirus exposure and HLA in healthy donors. Study information: Earlier, 180 million or so T cells were analyzed, and 117 million unique TCR beta sequences were found among them. The study, taken as a whole, reports: A missense DCLRE1C variant was associated with V- and J-gene trimming of TCR beta chains in a later analysis, and an independent cohort replicated the association. A few of the chains that were CMV-associated were confirmed in vitro to be specific for CMV antigens. An analysis that was carried out later associated fewer than 20,000 TCR beta sequences with HLA alleles at 0.05 false discovery rate.

Looked up from germline, CDR1 is MNHEY and CDR2 is SMNVEV (reference sequence). V was trimmed by 3 bases and J by 5 bases, leaving 10 bases between them. The CDR3 totals 14 residues. The gene calls are TRBV27 and TRBJ1-4, with no clear D. Sequenced input: PBMCs. The source of this sequence is a middle-aged man in good health and CMV-seropositive. CDR3 sequence reads: CASSFPGKNEKLFF. CDR3 bases: TGTGCCAGCAGTTTTCCCGGGAAAAATGAAAAACTGTTTTTT.